A selection of T cell receptor beta chains follows, all from one sample in a study of T cell responses to AZD1222 COVID-19 vaccine. The table came from immunoSEQ multiplex PCR; TCRdb's copy has only in-frame clones and leaves some out. The repertoire holds some 150,000 clones, more than 80% seen once, with approximately 3.1% in the top ten. Sequencing used peripheral blood, obtained on day 0 of AZD1222 vaccination. These receptors were collected from an adult in good health. Both conserved end residues are part of each CDR3. The order of the fields is J gene, clone size, V gene, D gene, CDR3 DNA, CDR3 protein. The D gene is left open where the match is weak. Not all rows give a size; the values are once, few, many and, for expanded clones, a class.

TRBJ2-1 | - | TRBV7-7 | - | TGTGCCAGCAGCTCCAAGCCGAGCTCCTACAATGAGCAGTTCTTC | CASSSKPSSYNEQFF
TRBJ2-1 | - | TRBV2 | - | TGTGCCAGCCTAGAGAATTACCCCCCCAGGGAGCAGTTCTTC | CASLENYPPREQFF
TRBJ1-1 | - | TRBV4-3 | TRBD1 | TGCGCCAGCAGCCGGGGACAGGGGGCGGTGAACACTGAAGCTTTCTTT | CASSRGQGAVNTEAFF
TRBJ2-1 | once | TRBV27 | TRBD1 | TGTGCCAGCAGAACACTTACCGGGACAGACTACAATGAGCAGTTCTTC | CASRTLTGTDYNEQFF
TRBJ1-3 | - | TRBV7-2 | TRBD1 | TGTGCCAGCACTTATACCGCGGGACAGGGAAACACCATATATTTT | CASTYTAGQGNTIYF
TRBJ1-4 | - | TRBV6-2/TRBV6-3 | - | TGTGCCAGCAGTTCCGGACAGTTGGTTAATGAAAAACTGTTTTTT | CASSSGQLVNEKLFF
TRBJ1-5 | once | TRBV28 | - | TGTGCCAGCAGTTTATTGGGCGATCAGCCCCAGCATTTT | CASSLLGDQPQHF
TRBJ1-1 | once | TRBV9 | TRBD1 | TGTGCCAGCAGCTCGGGGACAGTGAACACTGAAGCTTTCTTT | CASSSGTVNTEAFF
TRBJ1-1 | - | TRBV18 | TRBD1 | TGTGCCAGCTCAGCAACAGGGGGGGACACTGAAGCTTTCTTT | CASSATGGDTEAFF
TRBJ1-2 | - | TRBV6-6 | - | TGTGCCAGCAGTCAACTAGGGACGGGAGGCTATGGCTACACCTTC | CASSQLGTGGYGYTF
TRBJ2-5 | - | TRBV6-2/TRBV6-3 | - | TGTGCCAGCAGTTCTCGGGTGAGAGGAGAAGAGACCCAGTACTTC | CASSSRVRGEETQYF
TRBJ2-2 | - | TRBV19 | TRBD2 | TGTGCCAGTAGTCCTAGCGGGGGGTTTCGAACCGGGGAGCTGTTTTTT | CASSPSGGFRTGELFF
TRBJ2-7 | - | TRBV5-5 | - | TGTGCCAGCAGCTTGGGCAGGGTCGAGCAGTACTTC | CASSLGRVEQYF
TRBJ1-1 | - | TRBV2 | - | TGTGCCAGCAGTGACCTAGGACGGAACACTGAAGCTTTCTTT | CASSDLGRNTEAFF
TRBJ1-4 | few | TRBV7-2 | TRBD1 | TGTGCCAGCAGCTTTCAGCGCGGGACAGGGAATGAAAAACTGTTTTTT | CASSFQRGTGNEKLFF
TRBJ2-1 | - | TRBV27 | TRBD2 | TGTGCCAGCAGTTTATCTCGCGGGGGGCTTAATGAGCAGTTCTTC | CASSLSRGGLNEQFF
TRBJ2-2 | - | TRBV19 | TRBD2 | TGTGCCAGTAACTACGGGGGGACGAACACCGGGGAGCTGTTTTTT | CASNYGGTNTGELFF
TRBJ2-7 | - | TRBV7-2 | - | TGTGCCAGCAGCTTAGGGGTGGGGGCAAAAGTCTACGAGCAGTACTTC | CASSLGVGAKVYEQYF
TRBJ1-4 | - | TRBV30 | - | TGTGCCTGGACCCCGAGAACAGATGAAAAACTGTTTTTT | CAWTPRTDEKLFF
TRBJ2-5 | - | TRBV28 | - | TGTGCCAGCAGTTTCATGGGACTGTCTACCAGGGAGACCCAGTACTTC | CASSFMGLSTRETQYF
TRBJ2-7 | - | TRBV9 | TRBD2 | TGTGCCAGCAGCCCCGGGGGGGGAAGCTACGAGCAGTACTTC | CASSPGGGSYEQYF
TRBJ2-7 | - | TRBV7-8 | TRBD1 | TGTGCCAGCAGCTTAAGGGGGCAGGCAGCCTACGAGCAGTACTTC | CASSLRGQAAYEQYF
TRBJ2-2 | - | TRBV4-2 | TRBD2 | TGTGCCAGCAGCCAAACCAGCGGGAGAGGGGCCGGGGAGCTGTTTTTT | CASSQTSGRGAGELFF
TRBJ2-1 | - | TRBV6-4 | TRBD2 | TGTGCCAGCAGTGACTCACCGGGGGGGCCTTACAATGAGCAGTTCTTC | CASSDSPGGPYNEQFF
TRBJ1-2 | - | TRBV7-2 | TRBD1 | TGTGCCAGCAGCCGGGACAGCCGAAACTATGGCTACACCTTC | CASSRDSRNYGYTF
TRBJ1-5 | - | TRBV7-9 | - | TGTGCCAGCAGCTTAGGACGGGATAGGCAGCCCCAGCATTTT | CASSLGRDRQPQHF
TRBJ1-1 | - | TRBV27 | TRBD1 | TGTGCCAGCAGTTTATCGACAGGGGGCACTGAAGCTTTCTTT | CASSLSTGGTEAFF
TRBJ1-2 | - | TRBV2 | - | TGTGCCAGCAGTCCTAATCGGGGGATCGGCGATGGCTACACCTTC | CASSPNRGIGDGYTF
TRBJ1-2 | - | TRBV2 | - | TGTGCCAGCAGGGGATACGACTATGGCTACACCTTC | CASRGYDYGYTF
TRBJ2-5 | - | TRBV18 | - | TGTGCCAGCTCACCACCGGGACCTCGAGAGACCCAGTACTTC | CASSPPGPRETQYF
TRBJ2-7 | - | TRBV4-3 | TRBD2 | TGCGCCAGCAGCCAAGATGCCGGGACTAGGACGTACGAGCAGTACTTC | CASSQDAGTRTYEQYF
TRBJ1-2 | - | TRBV6-5 | - | TGTGCCAGCAGCCTCGTTCGTCGGCCGGGCTATGGCTACACCTTC | CASSLVRRPGYGYTF
TRBJ1-1 | - | TRBV2 | - | TGTGCCAGCACTTGGACAGCATCGAACACTGAAGCTTTCTTT | CASTWTASNTEAFF
TRBJ2-1 | - | TRBV6-5 | TRBD2 | TGTGCCAGCAAGACTAGCGCGAGCTCCTACAATGAGCAGTTCTTC | CASKTSASSYNEQFF
TRBJ2-1 | - | TRBV3-1/TRBV3-2 | - | TGTGCCAGCAGCCAATGGGACATTTACAATGAGCAGTTCTTC | CASSQWDIYNEQFF
TRBJ2-1 | - | TRBV13 | TRBD2 | TGTGCCAGCAGCTGGCTAGCGGGGGGTGACTCCTACAATGAGCAGTTCTTC | CASSWLAGGDSYNEQFF
TRBJ2-5 | - | TRBV9 | - | TGTGCCAGCAGCCGGGAAAGCTGGGAGACCCAGTACTTC | CASSRESWETQYF
TRBJ2-7 | - | TRBV18 | - | TGTGCCAGCTCACCACAGGGGGGTTACGAGCAGTACTTC | CASSPQGGYEQYF
TRBJ2-3 | - | TRBV27 | - | TGTGCCAGCAGACTAGCCGGGGGCGGAGGGGGAGATACGCAGTATTTT | CASRLAGGGGGDTQYF
TRBJ2-1 | few | TRBV28 | - | TGTGCCAGCACCCCTGGGGGAGCGGGCTGGGGCAATGAGCAGTTCTTC | CASTPGGAGWGNEQFF
TRBJ1-4 | - | TRBV19 | TRBD1 | TGTGCCAGTAGTATATCCAGGGGGGATGAAAAACTGTTTTTT | CASSISRGDEKLFF
TRBJ1-3 | - | TRBV30 | - | TGTGCCTGGAGTCCGGGGTTTGGAAACACCATATATTTT | CAWSPGFGNTIYF
TRBJ2-6 | - | TRBV6-2/TRBV6-3 | - | TGTGCCAGCAGTCCCCAAACCCTCTCTGGGGCCAACGTCCTGACTTTC | CASSPQTLSGANVLTF
TRBJ1-1 | once | TRBV6-6 | - | TGTGCCAGCACCCCAGGCAGGGGGAACACTGAAGCTTTCTTT | CASTPGRGNTEAFF
TRBJ2-2 | - | TRBV5-8 | TRBD1 | TGTGCCAGCAGCCATCCCAGACAGGGATGGAACACCGGGGAGCTGTTTTTT | CASSHPRQGWNTGELFF
TRBJ2-7 | once | TRBV7-2 | TRBD2 | TGTGCCAGCAGCTCATATAGCGGGAGGCCCTACGAGCAGTACTTC | CASSSYSGRPYEQYF
TRBJ1-3 | - | TRBV7-6 | - | TGTGCCAGCAGCCCAGCAGCCCTGGTTGGGGCCATATATTTT | CASSPAALVGAIYF
TRBJ2-7 | few | TRBV7-8 | TRBD1 | TGTGCCAGCAGCTTCGGACAGGGGCCGAACTACGAGCAGTACTTC | CASSFGQGPNYEQYF
TRBJ1-5 | - | TRBV5-6 | TRBD1 | TGTGCCAGCAGCCGGGCGGACAGGGCCTACAATCAGCCCCAGCATTTT | CASSRADRAYNQPQHF
TRBJ1-4 | - | TRBV6-1 | - | TGTGCCAGCAGTGATCAATTTACTGATGAAAAACTGTTTTTT | CASSDQFTDEKLFF
TRBJ2-7 | - | TRBV15 | - | TGTGCCACCAGCAGAGAGAAGGGACTGTCCTACGAGCAGTACTTC | CATSREKGLSYEQYF
TRBJ2-1 | - | TRBV11-2 | TRBD1 | TGTGCCAGCAGCAAACGGACAGGGGATAGCTCCTACAATGAGCAGTTCTTC | CASSKRTGDSSYNEQFF
TRBJ2-7 | - | TRBV4-2 | - | TGTGCCAGCAGCCAAGATCAGACAGGCTTCTCCTACGAGCAGTACTTC | CASSQDQTGFSYEQYF
TRBJ2-3 | - | TRBV4-2 | TRBD1 | TGTGCCAGCAGCCAAGCCGCAGGGGGCGCATCAGATACGCAGTATTTT | CASSQAAGGASDTQYF
TRBJ2-1 | - | TRBV29-1 | TRBD2 | TGCAGCAAGGTCGGGACTAGCGGGGGTTACGAGCAGTTCTTC | CSKVGTSGGYEQFF
TRBJ2-7 | - | TRBV7-9 | - | TGTGCCAGCAGCTTACAGGCAGGGACCGAGCAGTACTTC | CASSLQAGTEQYF
TRBJ2-2 | - | TRBV18 | - | TGTGCCAGCTCACCACGAAAGAACACCGGGGAGCTGTTTTTT | CASSPRKNTGELFF
TRBJ2-3 | once | TRBV7-2 | TRBD2 | TGTGCCAGCAGCTTAGTAGCGGGAGTCACAGATACGCAGTATTTT | CASSLVAGVTDTQYF
TRBJ2-5 | once | TRBV2 | TRBD2 | TGTGCCAGCAAGTGGACTAGTGTAGAGACCCAGTACTTC | CASKWTSVETQYF